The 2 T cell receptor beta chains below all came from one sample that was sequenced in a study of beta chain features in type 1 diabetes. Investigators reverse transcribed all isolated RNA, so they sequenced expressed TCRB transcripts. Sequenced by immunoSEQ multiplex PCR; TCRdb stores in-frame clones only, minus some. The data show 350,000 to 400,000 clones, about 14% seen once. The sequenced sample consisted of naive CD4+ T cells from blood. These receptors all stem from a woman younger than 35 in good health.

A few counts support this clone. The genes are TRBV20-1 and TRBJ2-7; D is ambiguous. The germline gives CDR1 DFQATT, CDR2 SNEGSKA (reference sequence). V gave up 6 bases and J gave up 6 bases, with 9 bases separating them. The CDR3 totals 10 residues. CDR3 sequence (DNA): TGCAGTGCGTCTAGTGGCGAGCAGTACTTC. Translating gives CSASSGEQYF.

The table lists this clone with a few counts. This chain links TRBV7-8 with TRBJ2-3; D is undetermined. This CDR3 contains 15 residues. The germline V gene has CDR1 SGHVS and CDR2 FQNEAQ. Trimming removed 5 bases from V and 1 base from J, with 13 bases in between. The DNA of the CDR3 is TGTGCCAGCAGCGCGAGCCTGCAAGGCACAGATACGCAGTATTTT. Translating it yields CASSASLQGTDTQYF.